Included here is one T cell receptor beta chain sequence, with context. The antigen is unknown. V gave up 6 bases and J gave up 3 bases, with 11 bases separating them. This CDR3 has 13 residues. The germline CDR1 and CDR2 sequences are MDHEN and SYDVKM. This record comes from a study of T cell responses to AZD1222 COVID-19 vaccine. Using immunoSEQ multiplex PCR, the repertoire was profiled, and TCRdb retains in-frame clones only, with some absent. The table lists about 160,000 clones, 88% of them singletons. Overall study findings and caveats: Samples come after the peak T cell response, not at day 14. Vaccine-related CD4 TCRs covered spike, predominating at 160-218 and 743-854.

The material sequenced was peripheral blood, taken on day 0 of AZD1222 vaccination. The chain carries TRBV28 and TRBJ1-1, with D possibly TRBD1 on 5 matching bases. The TCR comes from an adult in good health. CDR3: CASRGGLDTEAFF. CDR3 nucleotide sequence: TGTGCCAGCAGGGGGGGACTTGACACTGAAGCTTTCTTT.